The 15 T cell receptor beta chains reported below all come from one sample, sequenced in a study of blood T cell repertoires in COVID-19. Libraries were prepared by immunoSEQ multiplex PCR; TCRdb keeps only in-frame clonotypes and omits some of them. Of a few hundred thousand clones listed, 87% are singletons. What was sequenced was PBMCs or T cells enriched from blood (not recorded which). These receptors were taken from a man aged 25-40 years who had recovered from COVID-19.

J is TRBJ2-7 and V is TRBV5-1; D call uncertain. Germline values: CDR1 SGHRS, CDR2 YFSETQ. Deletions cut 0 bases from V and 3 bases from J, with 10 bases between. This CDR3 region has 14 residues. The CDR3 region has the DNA TGCGCCAGCAGCTTGGGGCTGAATTACTACGAGCAGTACTTC. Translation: CASSLGLNYYEQYF.

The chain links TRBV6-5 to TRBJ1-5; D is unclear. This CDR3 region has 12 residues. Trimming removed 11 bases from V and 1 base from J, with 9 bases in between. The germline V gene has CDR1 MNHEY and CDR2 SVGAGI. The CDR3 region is CALRYSNQPQHF. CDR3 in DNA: TGTGCCCTCAGGTACAGCAATCAGCCCCAGCATTTT.

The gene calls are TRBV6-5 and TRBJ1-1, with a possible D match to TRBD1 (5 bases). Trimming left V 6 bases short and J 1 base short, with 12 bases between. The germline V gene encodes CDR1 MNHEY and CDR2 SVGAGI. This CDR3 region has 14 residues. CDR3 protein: CASRKLTANTEAFF. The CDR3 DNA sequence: TGTGCCAGCAGAAAGTTGACAGCGAACACTGAAGCTTTCTTT.

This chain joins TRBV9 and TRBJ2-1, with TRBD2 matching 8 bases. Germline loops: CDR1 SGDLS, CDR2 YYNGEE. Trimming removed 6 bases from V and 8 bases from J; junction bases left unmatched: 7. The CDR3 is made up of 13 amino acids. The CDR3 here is CASNNGGADEQFF. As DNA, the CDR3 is TGTGCCAGCAATAACGGGGGGGCGGATGAGCAGTTCTTC. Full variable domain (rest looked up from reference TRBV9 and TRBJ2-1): DSGVTQTPKHLITATGQRVTLRCSPRSGDLSVYWYQQSLDQGLQFLIQYYNGEERAKGNILERFSAQQFPDLHSELNLSSLELGDSALYFCASNNGGADEQFFGPGTRLTVL.

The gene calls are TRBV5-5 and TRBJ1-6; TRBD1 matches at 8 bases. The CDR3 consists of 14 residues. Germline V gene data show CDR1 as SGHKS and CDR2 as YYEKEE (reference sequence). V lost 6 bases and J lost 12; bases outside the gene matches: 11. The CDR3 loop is CASTDTTGVRPLHF. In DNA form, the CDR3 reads TGTGCCAGCACCGATACGACAGGGGTTCGACCCCTCCACTTT.

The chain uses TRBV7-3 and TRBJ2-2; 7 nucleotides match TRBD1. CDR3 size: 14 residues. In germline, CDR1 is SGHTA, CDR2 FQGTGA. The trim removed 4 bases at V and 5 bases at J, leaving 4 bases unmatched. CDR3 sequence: CASSSSGGTGELFF. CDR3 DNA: TGTGCCAGCAGCTCCTCAGGGGGAACCGGGGAGCTGTTTTTT. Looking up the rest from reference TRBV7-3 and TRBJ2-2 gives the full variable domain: GAGVSQTPSNKVTEKGKYVELRCDPISGHTALYWYRQSLGQGPEFLIYFQGTGAADDSGLPNDRFFAVRPEGSVSTLKIQRTERGDSAVYLCASSSSGGTGELFFGEGSRLTVL.

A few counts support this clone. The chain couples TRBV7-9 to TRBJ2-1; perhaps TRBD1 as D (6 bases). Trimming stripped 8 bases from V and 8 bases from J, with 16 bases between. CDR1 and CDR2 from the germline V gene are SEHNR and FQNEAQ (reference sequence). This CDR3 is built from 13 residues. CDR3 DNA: TGTGCCAGCTGGGGGCGTGGGGGAGATGAGCAGTTCTTC. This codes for CASWGRGGDEQFF.

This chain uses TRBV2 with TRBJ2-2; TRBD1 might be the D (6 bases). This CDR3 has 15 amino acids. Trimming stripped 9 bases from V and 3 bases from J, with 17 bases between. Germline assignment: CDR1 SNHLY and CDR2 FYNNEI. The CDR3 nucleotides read TGTGCCAGTCAAGACAGGTCGCGCGACACCGGGGAGCTGTTTTTT. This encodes CASQDRSRDTGELFF.

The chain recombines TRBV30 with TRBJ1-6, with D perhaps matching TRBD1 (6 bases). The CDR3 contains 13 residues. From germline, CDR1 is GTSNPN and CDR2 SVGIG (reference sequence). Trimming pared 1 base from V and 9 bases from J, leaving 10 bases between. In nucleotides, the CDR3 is TGTGCCTGGAGTGGGGACACCCTTTCACCCCTCCACTTT. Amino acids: CAWSGDTLSPLHF.

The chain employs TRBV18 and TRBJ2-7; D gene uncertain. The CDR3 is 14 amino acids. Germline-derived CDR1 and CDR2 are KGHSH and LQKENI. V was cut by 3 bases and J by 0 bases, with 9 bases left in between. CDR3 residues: CASSPLSSSYEQYF. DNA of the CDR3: TGTGCCAGCTCACCCCTTAGTAGCTCCTACGAGCAGTACTTC.

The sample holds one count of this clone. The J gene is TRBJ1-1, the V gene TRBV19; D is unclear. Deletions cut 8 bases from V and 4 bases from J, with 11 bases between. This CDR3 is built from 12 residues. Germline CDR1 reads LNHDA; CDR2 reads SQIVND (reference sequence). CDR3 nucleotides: TGTGCCAGTGGGCTCTATGGCACTGAAGCTTTCTTT. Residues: CASGLYGTEAFF.

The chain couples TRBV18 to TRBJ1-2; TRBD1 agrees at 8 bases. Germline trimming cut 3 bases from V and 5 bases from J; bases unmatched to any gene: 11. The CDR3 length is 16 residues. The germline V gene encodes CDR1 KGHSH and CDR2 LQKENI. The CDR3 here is CASSPTTAGGGYGYTF. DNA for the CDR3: TGTGCCAGCTCACCCACTACGGCAGGGGGCGGTTATGGCTACACCTTC.

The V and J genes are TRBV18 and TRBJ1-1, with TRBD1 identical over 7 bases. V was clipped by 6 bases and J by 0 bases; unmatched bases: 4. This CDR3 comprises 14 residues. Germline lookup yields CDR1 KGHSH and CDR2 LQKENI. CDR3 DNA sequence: TGTGCCAGCTCCCTGGGACAGTTGAACACTGAAGCTTTCTTT. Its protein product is CASSLGQLNTEAFF.

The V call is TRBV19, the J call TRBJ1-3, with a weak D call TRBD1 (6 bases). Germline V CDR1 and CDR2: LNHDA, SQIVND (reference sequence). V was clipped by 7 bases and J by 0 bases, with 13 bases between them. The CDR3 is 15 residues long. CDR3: CASTLGQSSGNTIYF. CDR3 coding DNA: TGTGCCAGTACCTTAGGACAGAGCTCTGGAAACACCATATATTTT.

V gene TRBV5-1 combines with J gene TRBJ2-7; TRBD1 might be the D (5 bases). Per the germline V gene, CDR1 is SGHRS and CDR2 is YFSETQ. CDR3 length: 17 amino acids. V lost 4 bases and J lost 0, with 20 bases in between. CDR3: CASSLWMSDSLSYEQYF. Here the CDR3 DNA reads TGCGCCAGCAGCCTCTGGATGAGCGACAGCCTCTCCTACGAGCAGTACTTC. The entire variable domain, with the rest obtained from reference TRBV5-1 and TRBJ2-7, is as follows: KAGVTQTPRYLIKTRGQQVTLSCSPISGHRSVSWYQQTPGQGLQFLFEYFSETQRNKGNFPGRFSGRQFSNSRSEMNVSTLELGDSALYLCASSLWMSDSLSYEQYFGPGTRLTVT.